A selection of T cell receptor beta chains follows, all from one sample in a study of blood T cells in healthy people across ages. MiXCR, applied by TCRdb to the 5' RACE reads, yields one record per CDR3 protein. This sample has roughly 1.7 million distinct CDR3 sequences, with about 35% found just once. The sample was blood. The receptors come from a woman in her 30s in good health. Both conserved end residues are part of each CDR3. A D gene is named only where the DNA matches it firmly. Rows may omit the clone size; those that give it use once, few, many or a size class.

>NA|NA|TRBV30|TRBJ2-7
TGTGCCTGGGGTGTATACAGGGTTCGATACGAGCAGTACTTC
CAWGVYRVRYEQYF
>NA|few|TRBV6-6|TRBJ2-7
TGTGCCAGCAGTTATAGGCAGGTTAGCTCCTACGAGCAGTACTTC
CASSYRQVSSYEQYF
>NA|few|TRBV28|TRBJ2-1
TGTGCCAGCAGCCCCAGCGGAATTCCCTACAATGAGCAGTTCTTC
CASSPSGIPYNEQFF
>NA|few|TRBV14|TRBJ2-7
TGTGCCAGCAGCCTGGTAGCGGTCGGGAGCTCCTACGAGCAGTACTTC
CASSLVAVGSSYEQYF
>NA|NA|TRBV3-1|TRBJ1-6
TGTGCCAGCAGCCAAGACAAGGGTTCACCCCTCCACTTT
CASSQDKGSPLHF
>NA|many|TRBV4-1|TRBJ2-3
TGCGCCAGCAGCCAAGTTGGCGTAGATACGCAGTATTTT
CASSQVGVDTQYF
>TRBD2|few|TRBV20-1|TRBJ2-7
TGCAGTGCTAGGCGGCTAGCGGGGGGGTACGAGCAGTACTTC
CSARRLAGGYEQYF
>NA|NA|TRBV7-8|TRBJ2-5
TGTGCCAGCAGCCTCCTAGGGTATTTTGAGACCCAGTACTTC
CASSLLGYFETQYF
>TRBD2|NA|TRBV28|TRBJ2-1
TGTGCCAGCTGCCTGGGAGGGCGTCCCGATGAGCAGTTCTTC
CASCLGGRPDEQFF
>TRBD1|NA|TRBV7-6|TRBJ2-3
TGTGCCAGCAGCTTAGGCTCTGGCAGGGGGCAACGAAATACGCAGTATTTT
CASSLGSGRGQRNTQYF
>NA|NA|TRBV28|TRBJ2-7
TGTGCCAGCAGTTTGGGTAATGAGGGCGGGCAGTACTTC
CASSLGNEGGQYF
>NA|once|TRBV9|TRBJ2-3
TGTGCCAGCAGCGTAGACGGGGCGAACACAGATACGCGGTATTTT
CASSVDGANTDTRYF
>NA|NA|TRBV7-2|TRBJ1-3
TGTGCCAGCAGCTTAGATGGGGCCGGAAACACCATATATTTT
CASSLDGAGNTIYF
>TRBD1|NA|TRBV6-1|TRBJ2-3
TGTGCCAGCATCAAACAGGGGGCGCGAGATACGCAGTATTTT
CASIKQGARDTQYF
>TRBD1|NA|TRBV5-5|TRBJ1-1
TGTGCCAGCAGCACCCCAGGGGGTTACACTGAAGCTTTCTTT
CASSTPGGYTEAFF
>TRBD2|once|TRBV4-2|TRBJ2-5
TGTGCCAGCAGCCAAGGTACTAGCGGGGGCCCGCAAGAGACCCAGTACTTC
CASSQGTSGGPQETQYF
>TRBD2|few|TRBV5-1|TRBJ2-3
TGCGCCAGCGCCGTCCGGGACTACACAGATACGCAGTATTTT
CASAVRDYTDTQYF
>NA|NA|TRBV20-1|TRBJ1-2
TGCAGTGCTCCGACCGAAGGATTGAGTGGCTACACCTTC
CSAPTEGLSGYTF
>TRBD2|NA|TRBV29-1|TRBJ2-1
TGCAGCGTTGACGAGGGTGTAGCGGGAGTAGGGCATGAGCAGTTCTTC
CSVDEGVAGVGHEQFF
>TRBD1|NA|TRBV5-1|TRBJ1-2
TGCGCCAGCAGCTTCGGACAGGGGTTTGGCTACACCTTC
CASSFGQGFGYTF
>TRBD2|many|TRBV4-1|TRBJ2-5
TGCGCCAGCGCGGAGGGACTAGCGGGGGTTAACCAAGAGACCCAGTACTTC
CASAEGLAGVNQETQYF
>TRBD2|NA|TRBV27|TRBJ2-7
TGTGCCAGCAGTTTCAGAGCGGGTCTAGCGGGAGGTCACTACGAGCAGTACTTC
CASSFRAGLAGGHYEQYF
>TRBD1|NA|TRBV9|TRBJ2-7
TGTGCCAGCGGCGTAGGTGGGACAGATTACGAGCAGTACTTC
CASGVGGTDYEQYF
>NA|NA|TRBV27|TRBJ2-1
TGTGCCAGCAATCCACGATCGGGGTACGGCAATGAGCAGTTCTTC
CASNPRSGYGNEQFF
>NA|NA|TRBV7-2|TRBJ2-7
TGTGCCAGCAGCTTACCTGCAGGGGCCCCCTACGAGCAGTACTTC
CASSLPAGAPYEQYF
>TRBD2|NA|TRBV6-1|TRBJ2-1
TGTGCCAGCAGAGTTACGGGAGGGGGAGAGACCCAGTTCTTC
CASRVTGGGETQFF
>TRBD1|NA|TRBV7-9|TRBJ2-7
TGTGCCAGCAGCTTAGGGACAGGGTCGCTCAACGAGCAGTACTTC
CASSLGTGSLNEQYF
>TRBD2|NA|TRBV3-1|TRBJ2-7
TGTGCCAGCAGCCGCGGGACTAGCGGGAGGGCCGGGGGATCTGAGCAGTACTTC
CASSRGTSGRAGGSEQYF
>NA|many|TRBV29-1|TRBJ2-7
TGCAGCGTTGTGCTGGGCCACTACGAGCAGTACTTC
CSVVLGHYEQYF
>NA|few|TRBV25-1|TRBJ2-5
TGTGCCAGCAGTGACCCTTCCGGTAGCGGTCAAGAGACCCAGTACTTC
CASSDPSGSGQETQYF
>TRBD2|NA|TRBV3-1|TRBJ2-2
TGTGCCAGCAGCCAAGATAGCGGGGGGCGGAGGACCGGGGAGCTGTTTTTT
CASSQDSGGRRTGELFF
>NA|NA|TRBV27|TRBJ1-1
TGTGCCAGCAGTAAGCCGGGACGGATGAACACTGAAGCTTTCTTT
CASSKPGRMNTEAFF
>TRBD2|NA|TRBV6-2/TRBV6-3|TRBJ2-7
TGTGCCACCGGGACTAGCGGGAGTAATTACGAGCAGTACTTC
CATGTSGSNYEQYF
>NA|NA|TRBV7-9|TRBJ2-1
TGTGCCAGCAGCTCTCCCCGGGGACCTTCCTACAATGAGCAGTTCTTC
CASSSPRGPSYNEQFF
>NA|NA|TRBV20-1|TRBJ2-1
TGCAGTGCCAGGGGGGTCCTGACGGATGAGCAGTTCTTC
CSARGVLTDEQFF
>NA|NA|TRBV2|TRBJ2-5
TGTGCCAGCAGTGAAGAGGACGGCAAGTACGGCGGGCCGACCCAAGAGACCCAGTACTTC
CASSEEDGKYGGPTQETQYF
>NA|NA|TRBV21-1|TRBJ1-5
TGTGCCAGCAGCCTGATCAGGGTCTGTCAGCCCCAGCATTTT
CASSLIRVCQPQHF
>NA|NA|TRBV30|TRBJ2-1
TGTGCCTGGAGATGGGGGTTCTACAATGAGCAGTTCTTC
CAWRWGFYNEQFF
>TRBD1|NA|TRBV12-3/TRBV12-4|TRBJ1-2
TGTGCCAGCAGTTTTTCCGACAGGGAGTACTATGGCTACACCTTC
CASSFSDREYYGYTF
>TRBD1|few|TRBV5-1|TRBJ1-4
TGCGCCAGCAGCTTAGGGACAGGGGGCCCTAATGAAAAACTGTTTTTT
CASSLGTGGPNEKLFF
>TRBD1|NA|TRBV9|TRBJ1-2
TGTGCCAGCAGCGAGATGACAGGGACTGGCTACACCTTC
CASSEMTGTGYTF
>NA|many|TRBV10-3|TRBJ2-1
TGTGCCATCAGTGAGTCGGGGCAGGGAGGCCCCAAGCAGTTCTTC
CAISESGQGGPKQFF
>TRBD1|NA|TRBV20-1|TRBJ2-1
TGCAGTGCTAGTGATATGGACAGGCGCCCCAACAATGAGCAGTTCTTC
CSASDMDRRPNNEQFF
>TRBD1|NA|TRBV6-1|TRBJ2-7
TGTGCCAGCAGTGAAGAGGGACAGGGTGATATCTACGAGCAGTACTTC
CASSEEGQGDIYEQYF
>NA|many|TRBV29-1|TRBJ2-5
TGCAGCGTTGATAAGGGGATCCAAGAGACCCAGTACTTC
CSVDKGIQETQYF
>NA|NA|TRBV27|TRBJ1-2
TGTGCCAGCAGTTCAAACAGGGAAGTCCTTATATATGGCTACACCTTC
CASSSNREVLIYGYTF
>TRBD2|NA|TRBV10-3|TRBJ2-3
TGTGCCATCAGTTCAAATACGGGGGGGCCGACAGATACGCAGTATTTT
CAISSNTGGPTDTQYF
>NA|NA|TRBV9|TRBJ1-5
TGTGCCAGCAGCTTAGGGAACAGGGCATATAGCAATCAGCCCCAGCATTTT
CASSLGNRAYSNQPQHF
>NA|once|TRBV5-1|TRBJ2-1
TGCGCCAGCAGCTTGGAGGGGGACAAAACGCTCAATGAGCAGTTCTTC
CASSLEGDKTLNEQFF
>NA|NA|TRBV5-1|TRBJ1-2
TGCGCCAGCAGTGCAGCGCAAATGACGGTCCTTAACTATGGCCACACCTTC
CASSAAQMTVLNYGHTF
>NA|few|TRBV4-1|TRBJ2-7
TGCGCCAGCAGCCAGACGACAGGTTTTCTCTCCTACGAGCAGTACTTC
CASSQTTGFLSYEQYF
>NA|NA|TRBV12-3/TRBV12-4|TRBJ1-5
TGTGCCAGCAGCCACTATCGCCGGGGGGGAATCGGAATGGATCAGCCCCAGCATTTT
CASSHYRRGGIGMDQPQHF
>TRBD2|few|TRBV20-1|TRBJ2-7
TGCAGTGCTGTAGCGGGAGGCCTCTCCTACGAGCAGTACTTC
CSAVAGGLSYEQYF
>TRBD1|NA|TRBV27|TRBJ2-3
TGTGCCAGCAGTTCAGCCTTCGGGACAGGGGCAGATACGCAGTATTTT
CASSSAFGTGADTQYF
>NA|many|TRBV5-1|TRBJ2-1
TGCGCCAGCAGCTTCCACACTGAGCAGTTCTTC
CASSFHTEQFF
>NA|NA|TRBV19|TRBJ2-7
TGTGCCAGTAGTATAGGAGCAGGTACGGGCGAGCAGTACTTC
CASSIGAGTGEQYF
>TRBD1|few|TRBV6-5|TRBJ1-4
TGTGCCAGCAGCTCGACAGGGGTTAATGAAAAACTGTTTTTT
CASSSTGVNEKLFF
>NA|few|TRBV29-1|TRBJ1-2
TGCAGCGTTGAAGATGGAAGGCAGAGCAACTATGGCTACACCTTC
CSVEDGRQSNYGYTF
>NA|NA|TRBV19|TRBJ2-7
TGTACCAGTACCTTCACTGCAGGGATGGACGAGCAGTACTTC
CTSTFTAGMDEQYF
>TRBD2|few|TRBV20-1|TRBJ2-7
TGCAGTGCTAGAGCGGAGGAGACTAGCGGGAGGGGGAGCTCCTACGAGCAGTACTTC
CSARAEETSGRGSSYEQYF